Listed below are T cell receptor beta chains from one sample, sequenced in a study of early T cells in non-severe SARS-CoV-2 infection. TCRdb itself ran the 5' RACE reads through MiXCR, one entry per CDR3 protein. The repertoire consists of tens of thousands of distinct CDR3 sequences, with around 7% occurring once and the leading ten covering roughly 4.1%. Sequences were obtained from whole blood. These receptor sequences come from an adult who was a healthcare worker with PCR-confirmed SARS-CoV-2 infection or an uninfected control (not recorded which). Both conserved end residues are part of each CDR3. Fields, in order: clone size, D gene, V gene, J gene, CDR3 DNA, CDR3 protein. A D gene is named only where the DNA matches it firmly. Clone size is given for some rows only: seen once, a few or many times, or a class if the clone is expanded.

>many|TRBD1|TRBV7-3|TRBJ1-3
TGTGCCAGCAGCTACCAGGGACAGGGGGACGGAAACACCATATATTTT
CASSYQGQGDGNTIYF
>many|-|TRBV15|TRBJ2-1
TGTGCCACCAGCAGAGATCGGGAGTCCGATGAGCAGTTCTTC
CATSRDRESDEQFF
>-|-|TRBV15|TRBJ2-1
TGTGCCGCCGGCTCCCTCCGGGAGTCCTATGAGCAGTTCTTC
CAAGSLRESYEQFF
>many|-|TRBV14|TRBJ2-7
TGTGCCAGCAGCCAAATTAGTCCACTCAGGGTCCACGAGCAGTACTTC
CASSQISPLRVHEQYF
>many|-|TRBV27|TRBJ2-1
TGTGCCAGCAGTTTACGAGGGGAACCTGAGCAGTTCTTC
CASSLRGEPEQFF
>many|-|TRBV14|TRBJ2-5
TGTGCCAGCAGCCAAGGAGGGGAGACCCAGTACTTC
CASSQGGETQYF
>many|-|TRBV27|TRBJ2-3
TGTGCCAGCAGTTTAAGGGGTGACGCCGACCTTTATTCGAATTTT
CASSLRGDADLYSNF
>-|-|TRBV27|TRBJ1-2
TGTGCCAGCAGAACTCCGGGACCCGGAGGTGGCTACACCTTC
CASRTPGPGGGYTF
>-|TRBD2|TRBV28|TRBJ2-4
TGTGCCAGCAGTTCCGAGACTAGCGCCCGACGGAGCATTCAGTACTTC
CASSSETSARRSIQYF
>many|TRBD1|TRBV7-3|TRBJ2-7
TGTGCCAGCAGCTTAGAAGGACAGGGGACCTACGAGCAGTACTTC
CASSLEGQGTYEQYF
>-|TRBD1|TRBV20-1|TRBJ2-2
TGCAGTGCCTTGACAGGGCGGACAAACACCGGGGAGCTGTTTTTT
CSALTGRTNTGELFF
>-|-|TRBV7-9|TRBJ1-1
TGTGCCAGCACCCTGAGAAACTCAGGGGACACTGAAGCTTTCTTT
CASTLRNSGDTEAFF
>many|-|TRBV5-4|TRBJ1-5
TGTGCCAGCAGCCTAATAAGAGGGACGGTCAATAGCAATCAGCCCCAGCATTTT
CASSLIRGTVNSNQPQHF
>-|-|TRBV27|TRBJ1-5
TGTGCCAGCAGTCCTGCAGGGGTCAATCAGCCCCAGCATTTT
CASSPAGVNQPQHF
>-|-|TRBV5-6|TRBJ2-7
TGTGCCAGCAGTTCCTATCGGACGGCCATCTCCTACGAGCAGTACTTC
CASSSYRTAISYEQYF
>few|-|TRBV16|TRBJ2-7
TGTGCCAGCAGCCCGAGGTCCTACGAGCAGTACTTC
CASSPRSYEQYF
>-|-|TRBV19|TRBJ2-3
TGTGCCAGTAGTAGAGAGACCCAGGGAGGAGATACGCAGTATTTT
CASSRETQGGDTQYF
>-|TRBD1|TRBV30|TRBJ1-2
TGTGCCTGGAGTACAGGGACAGGACACTATGGCTACACCTTC
CAWSTGTGHYGYTF
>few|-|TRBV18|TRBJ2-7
TGTGCCAGCTCACCATTAACAGGAATCTACGAGCAGTACTTC
CASSPLTGIYEQYF
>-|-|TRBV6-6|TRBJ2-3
TGTGCCAGCAGTGGACCTAGCGAGCTCAACACAGATACGCAGTATTTT
CASSGPSELNTDTQYF
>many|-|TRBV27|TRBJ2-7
TGTGCCAGCAGCCTCACAGGTGTCTCCTACGAGCAGTACTTC
CASSLTGVSYEQYF
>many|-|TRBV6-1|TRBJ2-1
TGTGCCAGCAGTGGCTCGGGAGAACCCTACAATGAGCAGTTCTTC
CASSGSGEPYNEQFF
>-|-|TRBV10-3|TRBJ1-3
TGTGCCATCAGCGGCGGAGTAACAGGCTCTGAAAACACCATATATTTT
CAISGGVTGSENTIYF